This T cell receptor (beta chain) was sequenced in a study of cytomegalovirus exposure and HLA in healthy donors. Study results and caveats: A later analysis by the authors found several of the most significant clusters apparently linked to common viral pathogens. Roughly even sequencing depth across donors was the assumption behind the presence/absence analyses.

There are a few counts of this clone. No antigen is known for it. CDR1 and CDR2 (germline): GTSNPN, SVGIG (reference sequence). V trimming: 5 bases; J trimming: 6 bases; junction bases outside the gene matches: 6. The CDR3 has 13 residues. 13 Jbeta primers and 60 Vbeta primers were used for the PCR. Assay: immunoSEQ multiplex PCR; the TCRdb copy retains only in-frame clones and omits some. The data hold approximately 300,000 clones, with roughly four fifths observed a single time. The material sequenced was PBMCs. The sequence was collected from a woman aged 40-49 years in good health and CMV-seropositive. The V and J genes are TRBV30 and TRBJ2-3; 9 nucleotides line up with TRBD2. Here the CDR3 reads CAWALAGIDTQYF. The CDR3 nucleotides read TGTGCCTGGGCACTAGCGGGCATTGATACGCAGTATTTT.